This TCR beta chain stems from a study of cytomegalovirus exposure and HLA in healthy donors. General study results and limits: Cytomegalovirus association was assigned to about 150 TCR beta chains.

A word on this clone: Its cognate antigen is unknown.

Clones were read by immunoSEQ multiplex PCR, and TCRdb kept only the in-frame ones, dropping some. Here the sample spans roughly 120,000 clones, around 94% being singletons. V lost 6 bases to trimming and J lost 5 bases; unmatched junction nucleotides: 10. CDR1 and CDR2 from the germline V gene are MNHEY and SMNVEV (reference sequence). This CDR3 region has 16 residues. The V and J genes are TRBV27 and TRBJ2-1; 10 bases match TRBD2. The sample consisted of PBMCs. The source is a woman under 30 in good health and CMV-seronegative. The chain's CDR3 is CASSLASGSANNEQFF. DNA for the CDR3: TGTGCCAGCAGCTTGGCTAGCGGGAGTGCGAACAATGAGCAGTTCTTC.